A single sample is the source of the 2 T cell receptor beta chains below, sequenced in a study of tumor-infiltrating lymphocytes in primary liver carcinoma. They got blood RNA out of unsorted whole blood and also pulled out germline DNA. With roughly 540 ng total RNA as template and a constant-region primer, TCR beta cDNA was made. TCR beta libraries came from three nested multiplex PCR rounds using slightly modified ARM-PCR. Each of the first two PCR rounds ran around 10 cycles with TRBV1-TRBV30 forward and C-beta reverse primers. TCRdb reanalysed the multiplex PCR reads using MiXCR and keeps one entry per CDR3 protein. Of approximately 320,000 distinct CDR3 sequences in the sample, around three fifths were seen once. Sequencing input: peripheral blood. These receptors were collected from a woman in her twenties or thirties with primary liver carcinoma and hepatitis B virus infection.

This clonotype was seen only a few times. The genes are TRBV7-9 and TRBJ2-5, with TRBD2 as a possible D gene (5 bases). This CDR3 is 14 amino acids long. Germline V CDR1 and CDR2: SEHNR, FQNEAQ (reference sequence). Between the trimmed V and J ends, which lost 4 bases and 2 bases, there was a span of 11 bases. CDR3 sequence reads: CASSSLAPQETQYF. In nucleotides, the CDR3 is TGTGCCAGCAGCTCGCTAGCTCCTCAAGAGACCCAGTACTTC.

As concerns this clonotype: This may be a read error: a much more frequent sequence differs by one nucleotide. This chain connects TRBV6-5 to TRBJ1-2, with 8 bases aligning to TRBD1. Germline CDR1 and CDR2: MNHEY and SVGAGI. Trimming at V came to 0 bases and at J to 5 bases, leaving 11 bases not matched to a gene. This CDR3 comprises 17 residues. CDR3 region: CASSYSLGTGIEYGYTF. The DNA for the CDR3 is TGTGCCAGCAGTTACTCGCTTGGGACAGGAATCGAGTATGGCTACACCTTC.